Listed below are T cell receptor beta chains from one sample, sequenced in a study of cytomegalovirus exposure and HLA in healthy donors. Repertoires were generated with immunoSEQ multiplex PCR, while TCRdb's copy carries only in-frame clones and drops some. This table holds around 150,000 clones, roughly 80% found once. The sample taken for sequencing was PBMCs. The receptors shown here come from a male donor in good health and CMV-seronegative. The CDR3 runs from the conserved cysteine through the conserved F or W. The D gene is left open where the match is weak. The size of a clone is reported for some rows only, either as once, few or many, or as a class for expanded clones.

d_call | j_call | v_call | clone_size | cdr3_nt | cdr3_aa
TRBD1 | TRBJ1-1 | TRBV7-9 | . | TGTGCCAGCAGCCCCGGACAGGGGGCAGAAGCTTTCTTT | CASSPGQGAEAFF
TRBD1 | TRBJ2-2 | TRBV11-2 | once | TGTGCCAGCAGCGCTGGGACAGGGCGGACCGGGGAGCTGTTTTTT | CASSAGTGRTGELFF
. | TRBJ1-5 | TRBV7-2 | . | TGTGCCAGCAGCTTAGCCGGGTCGGGCAATCAGCCCCAGCATTTT | CASSLAGSGNQPQHF
. | TRBJ1-3 | TRBV30 | . | TGTGCCTGGAGTGTAAGAGGGCCTTCTTACTCTGGAAACACCATATATTTT | CAWSVRGPSYSGNTIYF
TRBD2 | TRBJ2-5 | TRBV27 | . | TGTGCCAGCAGGCGGGAGCTCCAAGAGACCCAGTACTTC | CASRRELQETQYF
TRBD1 | TRBJ2-7 | TRBV4-1 | . | TGCGCCAGCAGCCAGACAGGGACGTTGAACTACGAGCAGTACTTC | CASSQTGTLNYEQYF
. | TRBJ2-7 | TRBV27 | . | TGTGCCAGCAGTTTAGGGGGCACGGGATCCTACGAGCAGTACTTC | CASSLGGTGSYEQYF
TRBD1 | TRBJ2-3 | TRBV7-9 | . | TGTGCCAGCAGCTTACCCGGGACAGCAGATACGCAGTATTTT | CASSLPGTADTQYF
. | TRBJ2-3 | TRBV7-2 | few | TGTGCCAGCAGCTTAGTCGGGGTAGGCACAGATACGCAGTATTTT | CASSLVGVGTDTQYF
. | TRBJ2-1 | TRBV11-2 | . | TGTGCCAGCAGCTTAGAGGCTACCCTAGACAATGAGCAGTTCTTC | CASSLEATLDNEQFF
TRBD1 | TRBJ2-7 | TRBV30 | . | TGTGCCTCCGACAGGGGGCGCCACGAGCAGTACTTC | CASDRGRHEQYF
. | TRBJ1-1 | TRBV6-5 | . | TGTGCCAGTTGGAACGGGGTGGGGAGCACTGAAGCTTTCTTT | CASWNGVGSTEAFF
. | TRBJ1-5 | TRBV28 | . | TGTGCCAGCAGGCCCCGGGAACGATATTATAGCAATCAGCCCCAGCATTTT | CASRPRERYYSNQPQHF
TRBD1 | TRBJ2-7 | TRBV5-1 | . | TGCGCCAGCAGCACTGGGACAGATTCCTACGAGCAGTACTTC | CASSTGTDSYEQYF
. | TRBJ1-3 | TRBV11-2 | . | TGTGCCAGCAGCTTAGGACGAGGGACTTCTGGAAACACCATATATTTT | CASSLGRGTSGNTIYF
. | TRBJ1-1 | TRBV9 | once | TGTGCCAGCAGCGTAGATGGGACTGCGGTTGAAGCTTTCTTT | CASSVDGTAVEAFF
TRBD1 | TRBJ2-2 | TRBV10-1 | . | TGCGCCAGCAGGAGGGACAGGGACACCGGGGAGCTGTTTTTT | CASRRDRDTGELFF
TRBD2 | TRBJ2-7 | TRBV27 | few | TGTGCCAGCTCCCGAACCCTAGCGGGGACCACCTACGAGCAGTACTTC | CASSRTLAGTTYEQYF